Presented here are 26 T cell receptor beta chains from one specimen sequenced in a study of blood T cells in healthy people across ages. A J-beta primer mix and a sample-barcoded 5' primer were used in a second PCR of roughly 6 to 12 cycles. TCRdb passed the 5' RACE reads through MiXCR, listing each CDR3 protein once. Of approximately 600,000 distinct CDR3 sequences in the sample, 45% to 65% are singletons; the top ten hold around 37%. The sequenced sample consisted of blood. The receptors shown here come from a man aged 55 to 70 in good health.

In this sample, this clonotype turned up a few times. The chain recombines TRBV5-1 with TRBJ2-1; 7 bases line up with TRBD2. Germline V gene data show CDR1 as SGHRS and CDR2 as YFSETQ. The CDR3 spans 17 residues. V gave up 1 base and J gave up 0 bases; unmatched junction bases: 7. The CDR3 region is CASSLLLGGSSYNEQFF. The CDR3, as DNA: TGCGCCAGCAGCTTGCTCTTGGGAGGGAGCTCCTACAATGAGCAGTTCTTC.

V and J are TRBV4-2 and TRBJ2-5, with D maybe TRBD2 (7 bases). The germline V gene has CDR1 LGHNA and CDR2 YNFKEQ. CDR3 length: 18 amino acids. V lost 3 bases and J lost 11, with 31 bases in between. In DNA form, the CDR3 reads TGTGCCAGCAGCCAGCGGTTAGTGACGGGGGGCCCGGGCAATGAGCAGTACTTC. It yields the protein CASSQRLVTGGPGNEQYF.

This chain connects TRBV9 to TRBJ2-7; D may be TRBD1 or TRBD2 (5 bases each). The assigned J gene may be wrong: the sequence end matches TRBJ2-5 better. The CDR3 consists of 16 residues. CDR1 and CDR2 (germline): SGDLS, YYNGEE. The CDR3 DNA sequence: TGTGCCAGCAGCGTAGACTCGGGCTGGGGGTGGGAGACCCAGTACTTC. Protein sequence: CASSVDSGWGWETQYF.

This sequence joins TRBV20-1 and TRBJ2-5; 10 bases match TRBD2. Unmatched junction bases numbered 6, after V lost 3 bases and J lost 2 bases. Germline V gene lookup returns CDR1 DFQATT and CDR2 SNEGSKA (reference sequence). CDR3 size: 15 residues. The CDR3, as DNA: TGCAGTGCTAGTTTAGCGGGGGGATCACAAGAGACCCAGTACTTC. The encoded protein is CSASLAGGSQETQYF.

The CDR3 DNA sequence: TGTGCCAGCAGTCCCCTCCTCCAGGAGACCCAGTACTTC. Translation: CASSPLLQETQYF. This chain connects TRBV28 to TRBJ2-4; D gene ambiguous. TRBJ2-5 explains the end of the DNA better; the J call may be wrong. The CDR3 is 13 residues long. Germline CDR1 reads MDHEN; CDR2 reads SYDVKM.

The chain couples TRBV20-1 to TRBJ2-3, with TRBD1 matching 7 bases. This CDR3 has 14 amino acids. Looked up from germline, CDR1 is DFQATT and CDR2 is SNEGSKA (reference sequence). The V gene end was trimmed by 5 bases and the J gene end by 1 base; junction bases not matched to a gene: 6. In DNA form, the CDR3 reads TGCAGTGCTCAGGGGACAGTCGGCACAGATACGCAGTATTTT. Its protein is CSAQGTVGTDTQYF.

The chain links TRBV9 to TRBJ2-3; the D gene could be TRBD1 or TRBD2 (5 bases each). Germline-derived CDR1 and CDR2 are SGDLS and YYNGEE. Trimming pared 0 bases from V and 3 bases from J, leaving 8 bases between. The CDR3 has 14 amino acids. As DNA, the CDR3 is TGTGCCAGCAGCGTAGGGGGGATAACAGATACGCAGTATTTT. Translating gives CASSVGGITDTQYF.

V gene TRBV12-3 or TRBV12-4 combines with J gene TRBJ1-1; maybe TRBD1 (5 bases). The germline V and J ends were trimmed by 2 bases and 3 bases, with 10 bases remaining between them. The length of the CDR3 is 14 residues. The CDR3 DNA sequence: TGTGCCAGCAGTTTAAGCGCAGGGTACACTGAAGCTTTCTTT. Encoded protein: CASSLSAGYTEAFF.

The V call is TRBV6-1, the J call TRBJ1-4, with TRBD1 as a possible D gene (5 bases). Trimming took 2 bases from V and 6 from J, leaving 16 bases between them. The germline V gene encodes CDR1 MNHNS and CDR2 SASEGT. CDR3 size: 16 residues. CDR3 loop: CASSEFERQRHEKLFF. Here the CDR3 DNA reads TGTGCCAGCAGTGAATTCGAAAGACAGCGCCATGAAAAACTGTTTTTT.

The J gene is TRBJ1-6, the V gene TRBV10-3, with 8 bases fitting TRBD1. V shed 10 bases and J 2 bases; nucleotides not matched to a gene: 10. The V gene's germline CDR1 is ENHRY and CDR2 SYGVKD. The CDR3 is made up of 16 amino acids. For the CDR3, the DNA is TGTGCCACCGCGGTGGGGGACAGGACCTATAATTCACCCCTCCACTTT. It encodes CATAVGDRTYNSPLHF.

This clonotype was found many times. This CDR3 is CASSPRLHSGFNEKLFF. DNA of the CDR3: TGTGCCAGCAGCCCGAGACTGCACTCGGGTTTTAATGAAAAACTGTTTTTT. This chain joins TRBV7-9 and TRBJ1-4; D remains ambiguous. CDR1 is SEHNR, CDR2 FQNEAQ, per germline (reference sequence). Trimming stripped 5 bases from V and 4 bases from J, with 20 bases between. The length of the CDR3 is 17 residues.

The chain combines TRBV7-2 with TRBJ2-1; 8 positions match TRBD2. Germline V gene data show CDR1 as SGHTA and CDR2 as FQGNSA. The CDR3 totals 17 residues. V lost 2 bases and J lost 5; bases outside the gene matches: 11. CDR3 in DNA: TGTGCCAGCAGCTTAAGAAGCGGGGGAGTTTCAGACAATGAGCAGTTCTTC. Translating gives CASSLRSGGVSDNEQFF.

The V gene is TRBV11-2, the J gene TRBJ2-1, with 14 bases identical to TRBD2. This CDR3 has 17 amino acids. Germline V gene sequence: CDR1 SGHAT, CDR2 FQNNGV. The V segment lost 5 bases and the J segment 12 bases; nucleotides outside the gene matches: 15. The CDR3 sequence is CASSLSLSGTSGSRQFF. CDR3 nucleotides: TGTGCCAGCAGCCTCTCCTTATCCGGGACTAGCGGGAGTAGGCAGTTCTTC. Using reference TRBV11-2 and TRBJ2-1 for the parts outside the CDR3, the full variable domain is EAGVAQSPRYKIIEKRQSVAFWCNPISGHATLYWYQQILGQGPKLLIQFQNNGVVDDSQLPKDRFSAERLKGVDSTLKIQPAKLEDSAVYLCASSLSLSGTSGSRQFFGPGTRLTVL.

This clonotype was detected only once. J is TRBJ1-2 and V is TRBV27; 8 bases are shared with TRBD1. V dropped 5 bases and J dropped 2; count of bases not matched to a gene: 7. Germline loops: CDR1 MNHEY, CDR2 SMNVEV (reference sequence). The CDR3 sequence is 15 residues long. CDR3 loop: CASSRQGFSNYGYTF. As DNA, the CDR3 is TGTGCCAGCAGTCGACAGGGGTTCTCGAACTATGGCTACACCTTC.

This chain uses TRBV28 with TRBJ2-5; TRBD1 is a possible D gene (6 bases). The CDR3 is 15 residues long. Germline CDR1 reads MDHEN; CDR2 reads SYDVKM. V was shortened by 6 bases and J by 2 bases, with 16 bases between the two germline ends. The chain's CDR3 is CASRTRAGDQETQYF. The CDR3 nucleotides read TGTGCCAGCAGGACACGGGCAGGGGATCAAGAGACCCAGTACTTC.

The rearrangement uses TRBV28 and TRBJ2-6, with D possibly called TRBD1 or TRBD2 (5 bases each). Looked up from germline, CDR1 is MDHEN and CDR2 is SYDVKM. This CDR3 region has 14 residues. With 8 bases removed from V and 3 bases from J, the gap between germline ends came to 11 bases. The CDR3 sequence: CASSGAGGANVLTF. The DNA for the CDR3 is TGTGCCAGCTCCGGGGCGGGTGGGGCCAACGTCCTGACTTTC.

This clonotype was detected once. The chain links TRBV28 to TRBJ1-1; D might be TRBD1 (6 bases). Per the germline V gene, CDR1 is MDHEN and CDR2 is SYDVKM. V shed 5 bases and J shed 4 bases, with 14 bases lying between them. The CDR3 runs 14 residues. For the CDR3, the DNA is TGTGCCAGCAGTACCCCTCAGGGGCCCACTGAAGCTTTCTTT. Translating it yields CASSTPQGPTEAFF.

The rearrangement uses TRBV29-1 and TRBJ1-1, with 7 bases aligning to TRBD1. With 0 bases clipped from V and 4 bases from J, the junction kept 5 bases outside the gene matches. The CDR3 is made up of 14 amino acids. Germline lookup yields CDR1 SQVTM and CDR2 ANQGSEA. Written as DNA, the CDR3 is TGCAGCGTTGAAGACCAACAGGGGTCCACTGAAGCTTTCTTT. Amino acids: CSVEDQQGSTEAFF.

This clonotype was found a few times. The J gene is TRBJ2-7, the V gene TRBV27; 8 bases align to TRBD1. The germline gives CDR1 MNHEY, CDR2 SMNVEV (reference sequence). V was clipped by 6 bases and J by 0 bases; unmatched bases: 7. The CDR3 sequence is 15 residues long. The CDR3 reads CASRRDRLTSYEQYF. The CDR3 coding sequence is TGTGCCAGCAGAAGGGACAGGTTAACCTCCTACGAGCAGTACTTC.

This chain joins TRBV5-5 and TRBJ1-1; D unclear. Between the trimmed V and J ends, which lost 4 bases and 4 bases, there was a span of 11 bases. Per the germline V gene, CDR1 is SGHKS and CDR2 is YYEKEE (reference sequence). This CDR3 is 13 amino acids long. The CDR3 protein is CASSQTWTTEAFF. CDR3 coding DNA: TGTGCCAGCAGCCAGACCTGGACCACTGAAGCTTTCTTT.

This clonotype was observed a few times. J is TRBJ2-5 and V is TRBV28, with D possibly TRBD2 on 6 matching bases. Trimming cost V 2 bases and J 5 bases, with 18 bases left between them. Germline assignment: CDR1 MDHEN and CDR2 SYDVKM. The length of the CDR3 is 16 residues. This chain's CDR3 is CASSLRAGPPGETQYF. In DNA form, the CDR3 reads TGTGCCAGCAGTTTACGCGCGGGACCCCCCGGGGAGACCCAGTACTTC.

This clonotype was counted between two and nine times. The genes are TRBV20-1 and TRBJ1-2; D is unclear. The V end lost 0 bases, the J end lost 0 bases, and 8 bases lay between the germline ends. CDR1 is DFQATT and CDR2 is SNEGSKA in the germline V gene (reference sequence). The CDR3 extends over 14 amino acids. The CDR3 region has the DNA TGCAGTGCTAGAGACCCCAGAGCTAACTATGGCTACACCTTC. It codes for CSARDPRANYGYTF.

The rearrangement uses TRBV6-5 and TRBJ1-6; D perhaps matches TRBD1 (6 bases). The CDR3 is 16 amino acids. V lost 0 bases and J 6 bases, leaving 12 bases between the germline ends. Germline V gene data show CDR1 as MNHEY and CDR2 as SVGAGI. The CDR3: CASSYSAGVANSPLHF. CDR3 sequence (DNA): TGTGCCAGCAGTTACTCGGCAGGGGTGGCTAATTCACCCCTCCACTTT.

The rearrangement uses TRBV29-1 and TRBJ2-7; 7 bases fit TRBD2. The CDR3 has 12 amino acids. The germline V gene encodes CDR1 SQVTM and CDR2 ANQGSEA. Trimming removed 8 bases from V and 5 bases from J; junction bases left unmatched: 9. CDR3 sequence reads: CSYGGGGDEQYF. CDR3 nucleotide sequence: TGCAGCTATGGCGGGGGTGGCGACGAGCAGTACTTC.

This clonotype appeared a single time. V usage is TRBV4-2 and J usage is TRBJ2-3; D is ambiguous. CDR3 size: 14 residues. V was trimmed by 0 bases and J by 9 bases, leaving 13 bases between them. In germline, CDR1 is LGHNA, CDR2 YNFKEQ. The CDR3 loop reads CASSQEASAQTQYF. The CDR3 bases are TGTGCCAGCAGCCAAGAAGCGTCAGCCCAAACGCAGTATTTT.

This clonotype showed up just a few times. The rearrangement uses TRBV7-2 and TRBJ2-3; no firm D call. CDR1 is SGHTA, CDR2 FQGNSA, per germline. V gave up 3 bases and J gave up 6 bases, with 13 bases separating them. The CDR3 covers 14 residues. CDR3 coding DNA: TGTGCCAGCAGCTTCGTAGGGCTCCGGGATACGCAGTATTTT. It translates to CASSFVGLRDTQYF. Supplemented by reference TRBV7-2 and TRBJ2-3, the full variable domain reads GAGVSQSPSNKVTEKGKDVELRCDPISGHTALYWYRQSLGQGLEFLIYFQGNSAPDKSGLPSDRFSAERTGGSVSTLTIQRTQQEDSAVYLCASSFVGLRDTQYFGPGTRLTVL.